These 5 T cell receptor beta chains share one sample of origin, sequenced in a study of PD-L1 blockade in urothelial cancer. Time point meaning: pretreatment peripheral blood. TCRdb's table, derived via immunoSEQ multiplex PCR, lists solely in-frame clones and lacks some. The sample yields approximately 50,000 clones, roughly 86% seen once. The sequencing used PBMCs, collected around atezolizumab (anti-PD-L1) treatment. The receptors were gathered from a man aged 55 to 70 with urothelial cancer.

J is TRBJ1-3 and V is TRBV10-3; 8 positions agree with TRBD1. CDR1 and CDR2 from the germline V gene are ENHRY and SYGVKD. This CDR3 region has 15 residues. The ends lost 11 bases at V and 0 bases at J; junction bases unmatched: 9. CDR3 region: CAVGQGPFSGNTIYF. CDR3 sequence (DNA): TGTGCCGTCGGACAGGGTCCTTTCTCTGGAAACACCATATATTTT.

This clone was seen just once. The chain couples TRBV19 to TRBJ2-5, with 14 positions matching TRBD2. Trimming at V came to 5 bases and at J to 2 bases, leaving 4 bases not matched to a gene. The CDR3 is made up of 16 amino acids. Germline CDR1 is LNHDA and CDR2 is SQIVND (reference sequence). The chain's CDR3 is CASSPGTSGGQETQYF. The DNA of the CDR3 is TGTGCCAGTAGTCCAGGGACTAGCGGGGGACAAGAGACCCAGTACTTC. Together with reference TRBV19 and TRBJ2-5, the CDR3 gives the full variable domain: DGGITQSPKYLFRKEGQNVTLSCEQNLNHDAMYWYRQDPGQGLRLIYYSQIVNDFQKGDIAEGYSVSREKKESFPLTVTSAQKNPTAFYLCASSPGTSGGQETQYFGPGTRLLVL.

The CDR3 region is CASSLEAGGYHEQFF. CDR3 in DNA: TGTGCCAGCAGTTTGGAGGCGGGAGGATACCATGAGCAGTTCTTC. This sequence joins TRBV27 and TRBJ2-1; 8 bases match TRBD2. V shed 3 bases and J 8 bases; nucleotides not matched to a gene: 9. CDR1 is MNHEY, CDR2 SMNVEV, per germline (reference sequence). This CDR3 has 15 amino acids.

The V gene is TRBV5-1, the J gene TRBJ2-1; D call uncertain. CDR1 is SGHRS, CDR2 YFSETQ, per germline. Trimming removed 0 bases from V and 0 bases from J, with 10 bases in between. The CDR3 is 16 amino acids. CDR3 sequence reads: CASSLGIAASYNEQFF. The CDR3 DNA reads TGCGCCAGCAGCTTGGGTATTGCGGCCTCCTACAATGAGCAGTTCTTC. The full variable domain, with the rest looked up from reference TRBV5-1 and TRBJ2-1, is KAGVTQTPRYLIKTRGQQVTLSCSPISGHRSVSWYQQTPGQGLQFLFEYFSETQRNKGNFPGRFSGRQFSNSRSEMNVSTLELGDSALYLCASSLGIAASYNEQFFGPGTRLTVL.

The chain has TRBV11-2 and TRBJ2-1; 7 nucleotides match TRBD2. CDR1 is SGHAT and CDR2 is FQNNGV in the germline V gene. V lost 0 bases, J lost 6 bases, and 14 bases stayed unmatched. The CDR3 loop spans 18 amino acids. The CDR3 region has the DNA TGTGCCAGCAGCTTAGATCCGTTTGGAGCGGGGAAACGCAATGAGCAGTTCTTC. Amino acids: CASSLDPFGAGKRNEQFF.